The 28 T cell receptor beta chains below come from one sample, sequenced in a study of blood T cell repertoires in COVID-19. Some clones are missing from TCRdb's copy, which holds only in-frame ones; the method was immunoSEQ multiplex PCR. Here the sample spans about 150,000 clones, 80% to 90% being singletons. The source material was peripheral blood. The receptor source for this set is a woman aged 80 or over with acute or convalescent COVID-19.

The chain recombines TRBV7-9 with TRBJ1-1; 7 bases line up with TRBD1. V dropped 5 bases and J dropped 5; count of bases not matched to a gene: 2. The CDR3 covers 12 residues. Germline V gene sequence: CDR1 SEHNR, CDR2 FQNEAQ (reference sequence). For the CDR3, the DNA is TGTGCCAGCAGCGGCAGGGGGACTGAAGCTTTCTTT. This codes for CASSGRGTEAFF.

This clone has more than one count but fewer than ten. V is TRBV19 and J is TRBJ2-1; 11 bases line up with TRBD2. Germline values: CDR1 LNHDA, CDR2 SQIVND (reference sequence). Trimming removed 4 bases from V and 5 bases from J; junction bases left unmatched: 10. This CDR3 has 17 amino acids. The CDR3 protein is CASSTHLTSGENNEQFF. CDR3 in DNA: TGTGCCAGTAGTACCCACCTGACTAGCGGGGAGAACAATGAGCAGTTCTTC.

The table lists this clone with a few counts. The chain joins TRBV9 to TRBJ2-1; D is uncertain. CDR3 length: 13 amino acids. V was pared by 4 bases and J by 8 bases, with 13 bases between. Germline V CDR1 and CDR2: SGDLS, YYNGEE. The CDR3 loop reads CASSTMYGDEQFF. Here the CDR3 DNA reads TGTGCCAGCAGCACCATGTACGGAGATGAGCAGTTCTTC.

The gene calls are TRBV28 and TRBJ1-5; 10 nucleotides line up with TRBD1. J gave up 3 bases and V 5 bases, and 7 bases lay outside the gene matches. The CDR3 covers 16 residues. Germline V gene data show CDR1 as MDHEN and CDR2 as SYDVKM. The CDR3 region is CASSPGQGDLNQPQHF. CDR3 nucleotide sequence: TGTGCCAGCAGTCCAGGACAGGGGGATCTCAATCAGCCCCAGCATTTT.

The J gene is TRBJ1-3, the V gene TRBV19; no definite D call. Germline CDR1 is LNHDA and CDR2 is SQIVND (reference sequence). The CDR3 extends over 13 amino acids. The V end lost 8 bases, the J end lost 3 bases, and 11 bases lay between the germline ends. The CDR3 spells CASAGGGGNTIYF. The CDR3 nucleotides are TGTGCCAGTGCCGGCGGAGGTGGAAACACCATATATTTT.

CDR3 protein: CASSLVAGGKDTQYF. CDR3 DNA: TGCGCCAGCAGCTTGGTCGCGGGAGGGAAAGATACGCAGTATTTT. The rearrangement uses TRBV5-1 and TRBJ2-3; 9 positions match TRBD2. The CDR3 loop spans 15 amino acids. CDR1 and CDR2 from the germline V gene are SGHRS and YFSETQ. The V and J ends lost 0 bases and 5 bases, in that order; junction bases with no gene match: 4.

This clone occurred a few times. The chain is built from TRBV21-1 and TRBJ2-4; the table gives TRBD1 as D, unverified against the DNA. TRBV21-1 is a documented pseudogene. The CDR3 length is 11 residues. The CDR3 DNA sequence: TGTGCCAGCAGAACAGGGGGATCTCAGTACTTC. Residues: CASRTGGSQYF.

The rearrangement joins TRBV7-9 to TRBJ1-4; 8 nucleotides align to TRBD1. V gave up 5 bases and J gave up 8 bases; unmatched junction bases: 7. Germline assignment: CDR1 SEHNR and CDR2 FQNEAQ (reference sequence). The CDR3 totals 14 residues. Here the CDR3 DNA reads TGTGCCAGCAGCGGAGACAGGGGTTACGAAAAACTGTTTTTT. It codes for CASSGDRGYEKLFF.

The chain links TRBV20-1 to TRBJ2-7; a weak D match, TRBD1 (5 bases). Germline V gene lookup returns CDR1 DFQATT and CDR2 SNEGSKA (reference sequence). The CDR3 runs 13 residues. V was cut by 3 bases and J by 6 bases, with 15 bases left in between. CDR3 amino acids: CSASPQGRGEQYF. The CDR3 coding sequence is TGCAGTGCTAGTCCCCAGGGAAGAGGCGAGCAGTACTTC.

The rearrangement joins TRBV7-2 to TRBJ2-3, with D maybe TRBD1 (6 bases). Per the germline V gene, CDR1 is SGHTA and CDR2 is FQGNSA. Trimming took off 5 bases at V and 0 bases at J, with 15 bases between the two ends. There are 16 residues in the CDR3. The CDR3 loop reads CASSPGTFPSTDTQYF. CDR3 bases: TGTGCCAGCAGCCCCGGGACATTCCCTAGCACAGATACGCAGTATTTT.

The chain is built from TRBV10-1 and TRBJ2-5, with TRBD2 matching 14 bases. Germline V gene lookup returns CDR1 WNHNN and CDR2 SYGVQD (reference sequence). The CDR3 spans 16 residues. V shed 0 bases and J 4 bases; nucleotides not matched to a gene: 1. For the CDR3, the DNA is TGCGCCAGCAGTGAGTCGGGACTAGCGGGAGTAGAGACCCAGTACTTC. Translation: CASSESGLAGVETQYF.

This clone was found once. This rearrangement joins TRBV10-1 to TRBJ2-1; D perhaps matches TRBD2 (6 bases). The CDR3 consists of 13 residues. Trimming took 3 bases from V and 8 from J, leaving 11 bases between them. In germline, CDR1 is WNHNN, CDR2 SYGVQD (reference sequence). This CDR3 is CASSDAGNDEQFF. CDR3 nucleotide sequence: TGCGCCAGCAGTGACGCGGGAAACGATGAGCAGTTCTTC.

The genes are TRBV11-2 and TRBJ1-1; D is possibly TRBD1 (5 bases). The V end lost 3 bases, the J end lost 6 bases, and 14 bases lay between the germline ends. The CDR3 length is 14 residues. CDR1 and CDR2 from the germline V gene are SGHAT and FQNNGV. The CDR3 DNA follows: TGTGCCAGCAGCTTGTTAGTCAGGGCGTCTGAAGCTTTCTTT. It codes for CASSLLVRASEAFF.

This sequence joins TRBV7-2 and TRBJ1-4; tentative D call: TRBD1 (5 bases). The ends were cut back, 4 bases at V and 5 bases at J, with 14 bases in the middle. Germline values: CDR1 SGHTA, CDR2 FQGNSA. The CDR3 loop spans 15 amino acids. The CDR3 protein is CASSSVGGSNEKLFF. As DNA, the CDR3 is TGTGCCAGCAGCTCCGTTGGGGGGTCCAATGAAAAACTGTTTTTT.

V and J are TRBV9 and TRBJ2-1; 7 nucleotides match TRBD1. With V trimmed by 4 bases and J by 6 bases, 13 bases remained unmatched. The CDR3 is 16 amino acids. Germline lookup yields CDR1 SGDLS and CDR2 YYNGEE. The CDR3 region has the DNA TGTGCCAGCAGCTTCCACCGGGACAGACCCGTCAATGAGCAGTTCTTC. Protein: CASSFHRDRPVNEQFF. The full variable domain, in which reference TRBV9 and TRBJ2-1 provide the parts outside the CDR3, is DSGVTQTPKHLITATGQRVTLRCSPRSGDLSVYWYQQSLDQGLQFLIQYYNGEERAKGNILERFSAQQFPDLHSELNLSSLELGDSALYFCASSFHRDRPVNEQFFGPGTRLTVL.

CDR3 residues: CAWSVPTGLDYGYTF. CDR3 nucleotides: TGTGCCTGGAGTGTACCCACAGGGTTGGACTATGGCTACACCTTC. The gene calls are TRBV30 and TRBJ1-2, with D perhaps matching TRBD1 (6 bases). This CDR3 contains 15 residues. Trimming took 0 bases from V and 3 from J, leaving 14 bases between them. Germline lookup yields CDR1 GTSNPN and CDR2 SVGIG (reference sequence).

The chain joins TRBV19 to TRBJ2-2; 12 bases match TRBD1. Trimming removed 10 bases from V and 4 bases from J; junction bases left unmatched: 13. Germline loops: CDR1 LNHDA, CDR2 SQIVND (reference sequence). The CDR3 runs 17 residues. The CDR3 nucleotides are TGTGCCACACACACCGGGACAGGGGGCGTGGGCACCGGGGAGCTGTTTTTT. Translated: CATHTGTGGVGTGELFF.

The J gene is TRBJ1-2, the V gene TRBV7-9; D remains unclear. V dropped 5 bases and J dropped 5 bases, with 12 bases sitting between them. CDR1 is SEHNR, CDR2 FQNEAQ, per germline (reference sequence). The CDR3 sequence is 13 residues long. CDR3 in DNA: TGTGCCAGCAGCCATGCGGGGTTTTATGGCTACACCTTC. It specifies CASSHAGFYGYTF. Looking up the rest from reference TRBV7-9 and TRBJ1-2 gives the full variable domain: DTGVSQNPRHKITKRGQNVTFRCDPISEHNRLYWYRQTLGQGPEFLTYFQNEAQLEKSRLLSDRFSAERPKGSFSTLEIQRTEQGDSAMYLCASSHAGFYGYTFGSGTRLTVV.

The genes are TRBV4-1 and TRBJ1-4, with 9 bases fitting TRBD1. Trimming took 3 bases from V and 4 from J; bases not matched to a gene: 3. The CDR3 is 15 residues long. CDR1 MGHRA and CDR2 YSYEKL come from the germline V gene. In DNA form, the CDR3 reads TGCGCCAGCAGCCAGGGACAGGGTTATAATGAAAAACTGTTTTTT. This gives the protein CASSQGQGYNEKLFF.

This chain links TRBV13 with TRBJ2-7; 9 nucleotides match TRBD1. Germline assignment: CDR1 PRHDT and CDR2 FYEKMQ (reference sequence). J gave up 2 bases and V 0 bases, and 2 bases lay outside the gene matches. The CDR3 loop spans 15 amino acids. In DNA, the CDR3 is TGTGCCAGCAGCTTAGGACAGGGGGCAACCTACGAGCAGTACTTC. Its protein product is CASSLGQGATYEQYF.

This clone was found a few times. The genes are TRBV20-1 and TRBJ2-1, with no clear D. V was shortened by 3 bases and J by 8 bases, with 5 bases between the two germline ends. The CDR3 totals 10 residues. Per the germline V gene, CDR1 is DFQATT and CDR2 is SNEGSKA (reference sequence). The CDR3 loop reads CSASLDEQFF. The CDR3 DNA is TGCAGTGCTAGTTTAGATGAGCAGTTCTTC.

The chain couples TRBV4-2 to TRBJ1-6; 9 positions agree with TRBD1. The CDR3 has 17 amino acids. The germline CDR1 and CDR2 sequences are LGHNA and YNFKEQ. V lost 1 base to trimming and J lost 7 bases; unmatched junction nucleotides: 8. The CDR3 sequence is CASSQVPTGTGNSPLHF. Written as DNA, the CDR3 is TGTGCCAGCAGCCAAGTTCCGACGGGGACAGGGAATTCACCCCTCCACTTT.

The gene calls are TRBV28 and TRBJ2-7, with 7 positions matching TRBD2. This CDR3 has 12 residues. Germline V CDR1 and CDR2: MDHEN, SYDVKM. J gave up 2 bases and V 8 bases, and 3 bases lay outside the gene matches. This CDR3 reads CASFGGTYEQYF. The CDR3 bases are TGTGCCAGCTTCGGGGGGACCTACGAGCAGTACTTC.

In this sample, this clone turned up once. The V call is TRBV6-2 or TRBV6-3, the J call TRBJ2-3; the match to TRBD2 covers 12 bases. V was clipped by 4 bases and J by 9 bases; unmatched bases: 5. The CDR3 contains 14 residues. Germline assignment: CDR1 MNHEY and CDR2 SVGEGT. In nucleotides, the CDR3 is TGTGCCAGCAGTTCTCTAGCGGGAGGGTGGACGCAGTATTTT. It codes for CASSSLAGGWTQYF.

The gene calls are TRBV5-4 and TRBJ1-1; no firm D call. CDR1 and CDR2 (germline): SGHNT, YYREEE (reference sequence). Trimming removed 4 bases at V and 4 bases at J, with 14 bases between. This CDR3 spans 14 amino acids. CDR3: CASSQVGLSTEAFF. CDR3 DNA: TGTGCCAGCAGCCAGGTGGGTTTGAGCACTGAAGCTTTCTTT.

For the CDR3, the DNA is TGTGCCAGCAGCCAAGGTCGTAACACCGGGGAGCTGTTTTTT. This gives the protein CASSQGRNTGELFF. The chain employs TRBV3-1 (or the pseudogene TRBV3-2) and TRBJ2-2; no firm D call. V gave up 1 base and J gave up 2 bases, with 5 bases separating them. Germline-derived CDR1 and CDR2 are LGHDT and YNNKEL (reference sequence). The CDR3 runs 14 residues.

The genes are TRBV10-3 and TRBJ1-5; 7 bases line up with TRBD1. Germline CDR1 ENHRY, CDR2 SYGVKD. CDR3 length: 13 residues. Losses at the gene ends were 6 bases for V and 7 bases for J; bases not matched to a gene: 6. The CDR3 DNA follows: TGTGCCATCAGCCTCGACAGGGACCAGCCCCAGCATTTT. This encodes CAISLDRDQPQHF.

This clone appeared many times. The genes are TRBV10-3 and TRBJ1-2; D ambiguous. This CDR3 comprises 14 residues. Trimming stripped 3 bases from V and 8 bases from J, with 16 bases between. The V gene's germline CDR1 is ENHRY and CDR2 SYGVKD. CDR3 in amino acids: CAISDVIRRVGYTF. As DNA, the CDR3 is TGTGCCATCAGTGATGTAATCCGGAGGGTCGGCTACACCTTC.